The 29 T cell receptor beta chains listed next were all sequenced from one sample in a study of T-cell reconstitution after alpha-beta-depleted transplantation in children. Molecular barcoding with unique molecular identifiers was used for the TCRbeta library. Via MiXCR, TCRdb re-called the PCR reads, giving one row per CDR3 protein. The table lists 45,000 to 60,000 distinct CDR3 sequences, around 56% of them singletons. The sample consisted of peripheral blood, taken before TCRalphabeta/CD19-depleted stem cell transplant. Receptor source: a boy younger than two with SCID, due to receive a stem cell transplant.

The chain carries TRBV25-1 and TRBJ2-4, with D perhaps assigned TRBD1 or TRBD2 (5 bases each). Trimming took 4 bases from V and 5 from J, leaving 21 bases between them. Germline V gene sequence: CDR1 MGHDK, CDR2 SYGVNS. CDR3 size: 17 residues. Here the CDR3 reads CASSGSPGTVNQNIQYF. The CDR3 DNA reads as TGTGCCAGCAGTGGGTCCCCCGGGACGGTGAACCAAAACATTCAGTACTTC.

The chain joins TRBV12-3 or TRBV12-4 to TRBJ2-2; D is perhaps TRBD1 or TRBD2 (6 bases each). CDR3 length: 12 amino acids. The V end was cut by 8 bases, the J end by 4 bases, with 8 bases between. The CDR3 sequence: CASRGLTGELFF. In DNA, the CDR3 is TGTGCCAGCCGGGGGCTCACCGGGGAGCTGTTTTTT.

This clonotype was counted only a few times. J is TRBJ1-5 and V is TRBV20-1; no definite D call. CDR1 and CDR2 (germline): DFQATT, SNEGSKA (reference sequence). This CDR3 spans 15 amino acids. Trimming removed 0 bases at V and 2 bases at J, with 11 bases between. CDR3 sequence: CSARDPGQGNQPQHF. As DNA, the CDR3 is TGCAGTGCTAGAGATCCTGGCCAGGGCAATCAGCCCCAGCATTTT.

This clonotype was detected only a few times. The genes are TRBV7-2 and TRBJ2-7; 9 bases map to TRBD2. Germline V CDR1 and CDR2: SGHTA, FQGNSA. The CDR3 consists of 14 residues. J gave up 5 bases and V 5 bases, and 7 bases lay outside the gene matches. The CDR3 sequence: CASSAGSSGNEQYF. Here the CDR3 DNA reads TGTGCCAGCAGCGCCGGATCTAGCGGGAACGAGCAGTACTTC.

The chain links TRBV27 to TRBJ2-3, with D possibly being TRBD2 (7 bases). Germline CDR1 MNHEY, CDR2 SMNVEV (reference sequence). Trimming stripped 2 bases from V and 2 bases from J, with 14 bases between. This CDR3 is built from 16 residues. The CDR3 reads CASSLVGGAATDTQYF. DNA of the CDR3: TGTGCCAGCAGTTTAGTGGGGGGGGCGGCCACAGATACGCAGTATTTT.

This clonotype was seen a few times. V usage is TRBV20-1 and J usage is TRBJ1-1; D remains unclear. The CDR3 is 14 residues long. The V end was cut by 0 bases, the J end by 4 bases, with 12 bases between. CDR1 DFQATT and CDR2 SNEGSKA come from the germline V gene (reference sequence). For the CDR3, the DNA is TGCAGTGCTAGAGATATAAGCACAATCACTGAAGCTTTCTTT. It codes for CSARDISTITEAFF.

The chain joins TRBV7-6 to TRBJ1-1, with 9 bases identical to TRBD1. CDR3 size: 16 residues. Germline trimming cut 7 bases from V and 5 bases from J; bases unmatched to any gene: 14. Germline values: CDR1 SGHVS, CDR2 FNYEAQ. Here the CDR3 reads CASTPKEGQGRTEAFF. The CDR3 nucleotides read TGTGCCAGCACCCCAAAGGAGGGACAGGGCCGGACTGAAGCTTTCTTT. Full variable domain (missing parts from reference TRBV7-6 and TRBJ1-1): GAGVSQSPRYKVTKRGQDVALRCDPISGHVSLYWYRQALGQGPEFLTYFNYEAQQDKSGLPNDRFSAERPEGSISTLTIQRTEQRDSAMYRCASTPKEGQGRTEAFFGQGTRLTVV.

CDR3 in amino acids: CASSLAELGGELFF. The DNA for the CDR3 is TGTGCCAGCAGCTTAGCGGAACTTGGAGGGGAGCTGTTTTTT. This chain links TRBV7-9 with TRBJ2-2; no definite D call. Germline CDR1 is SEHNR and CDR2 is FQNEAQ (reference sequence). V lost 0 bases and J 8 bases, leaving 10 bases between the germline ends. This CDR3 has 14 residues.

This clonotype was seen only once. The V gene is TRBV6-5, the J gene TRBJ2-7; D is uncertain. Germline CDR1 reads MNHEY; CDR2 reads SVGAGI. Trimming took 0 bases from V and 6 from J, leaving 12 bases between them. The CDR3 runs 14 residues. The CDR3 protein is CASSYSTAQPEQYF. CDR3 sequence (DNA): TGTGCCAGCAGTTACTCGACGGCACAGCCCGAGCAGTACTTC.

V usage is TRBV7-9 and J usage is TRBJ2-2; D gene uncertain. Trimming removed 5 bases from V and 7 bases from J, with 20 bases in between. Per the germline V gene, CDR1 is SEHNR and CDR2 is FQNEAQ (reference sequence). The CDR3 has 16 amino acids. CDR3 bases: TGTGCCAGCAGCCCGCGGACGGTAGGCTTAGTCGGGGAGCTGTTTTTT. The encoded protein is CASSPRTVGLVGELFF.

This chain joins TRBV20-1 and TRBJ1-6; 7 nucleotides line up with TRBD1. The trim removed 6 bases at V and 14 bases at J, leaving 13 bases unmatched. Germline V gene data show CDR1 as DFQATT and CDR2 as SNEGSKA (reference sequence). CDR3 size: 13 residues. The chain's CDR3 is CSARGQPAGALHF. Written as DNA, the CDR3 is TGCAGTGCCCGGGGACAGCCTGCCGGGGCCCTCCACTTT.

This CDR3 reads CSARDPRGSSYNEQFF. In DNA, the CDR3 is TGCAGTGCTAGAGATCCCCGGGGGAGCTCCTACAATGAGCAGTTCTTC. The V gene is TRBV20-1, the J gene TRBJ2-1; a weak D match, TRBD2 (6 bases). The germline V and J ends were trimmed by 0 bases and 0 bases, with 12 bases remaining between them. Germline-derived CDR1 and CDR2 are DFQATT and SNEGSKA (reference sequence). The CDR3 is 16 amino acids.

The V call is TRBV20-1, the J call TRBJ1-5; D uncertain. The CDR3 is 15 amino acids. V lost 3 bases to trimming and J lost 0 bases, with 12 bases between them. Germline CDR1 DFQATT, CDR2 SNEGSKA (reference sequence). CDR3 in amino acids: CSASAYKDSNQPQHF. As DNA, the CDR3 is TGCAGTGCTAGCGCGTATAAGGATAGCAATCAGCCCCAGCATTTT.

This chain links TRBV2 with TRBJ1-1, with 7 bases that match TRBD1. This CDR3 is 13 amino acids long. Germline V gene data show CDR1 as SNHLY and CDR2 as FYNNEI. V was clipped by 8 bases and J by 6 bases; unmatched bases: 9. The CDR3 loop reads CASRGQAVSEAFF. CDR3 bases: TGTGCCAGCCGAGGACAGGCAGTTTCTGAAGCTTTCTTT. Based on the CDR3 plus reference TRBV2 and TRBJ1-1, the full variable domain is EPEVTQTPSHQVTQMGQEVILRCVPISNHLYFYWYRQILGQKVEFLVSFYNNEISEKSEIFDDQFSVERPDGSNFTLKIRSTKLEDSAMYFCASRGQAVSEAFFGQGTRLTVV.

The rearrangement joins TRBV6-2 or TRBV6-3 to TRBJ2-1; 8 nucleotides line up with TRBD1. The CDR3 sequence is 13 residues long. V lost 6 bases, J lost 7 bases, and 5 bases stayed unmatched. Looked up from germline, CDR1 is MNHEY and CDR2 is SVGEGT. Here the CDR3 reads CASSGQGGNEQFF. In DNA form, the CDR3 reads TGTGCCAGCAGCGGACAGGGTGGAAATGAGCAGTTCTTC.

The CDR3 protein is CASSRRQGRDTQYF. The CDR3 DNA sequence: TGTGCCAGCAGTCGTCGACAGGGGAGGGATACGCAGTATTTT. The chain couples TRBV27 to TRBJ2-3, with 8 positions matching TRBD1. In germline, CDR1 is MNHEY, CDR2 SMNVEV (reference sequence). This CDR3 is 14 amino acids long. V trimming: 5 bases; J trimming: 6 bases; junction bases outside the gene matches: 7.

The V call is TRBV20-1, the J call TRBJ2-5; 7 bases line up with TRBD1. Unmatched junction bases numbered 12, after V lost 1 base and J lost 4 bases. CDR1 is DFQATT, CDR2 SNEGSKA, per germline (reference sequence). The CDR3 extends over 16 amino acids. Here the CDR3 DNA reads TGCAGTGCTAGAGGCCAGGGACAGAACTTCCGAGAGACCCAGTACTTC. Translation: CSARGQGQNFRETQYF.

In nucleotides, the CDR3 is TGTGCCAGCAGTGAATTTGGAGGGACAGGGGGAGAGACCCAGTACTTC. As protein: CASSEFGGTGGETQYF. The genes are TRBV6-1 and TRBJ2-5, with 11 nucleotides matching TRBD1. In germline, CDR1 is MNHNS, CDR2 SASEGT. There are 16 residues in the CDR3. The V segment lost 2 bases and the J segment 4 bases; nucleotides outside the gene matches: 6.

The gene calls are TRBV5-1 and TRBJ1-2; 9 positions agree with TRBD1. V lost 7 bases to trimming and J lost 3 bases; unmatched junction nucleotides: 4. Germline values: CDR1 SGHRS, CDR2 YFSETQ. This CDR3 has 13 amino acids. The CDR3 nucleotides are TGCGCCAGCGGGACAGGGATGGACTATGGCTACACCTTC. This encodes CASGTGMDYGYTF.

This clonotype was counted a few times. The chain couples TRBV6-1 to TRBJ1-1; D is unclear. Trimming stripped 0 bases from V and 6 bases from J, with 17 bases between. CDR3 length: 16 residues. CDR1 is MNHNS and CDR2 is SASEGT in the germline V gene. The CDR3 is CASSEAFTLRGAEAFF. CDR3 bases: TGTGCCAGCAGTGAAGCTTTCACGCTACGGGGAGCTGAAGCTTTCTTT.

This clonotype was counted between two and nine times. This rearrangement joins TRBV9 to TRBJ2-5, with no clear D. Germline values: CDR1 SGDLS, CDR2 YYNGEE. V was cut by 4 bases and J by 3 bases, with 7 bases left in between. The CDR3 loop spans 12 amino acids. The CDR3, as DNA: TGTGCCAGCAGCCCACAAGAAGAGACCCAGTACTTC. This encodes CASSPQEETQYF.

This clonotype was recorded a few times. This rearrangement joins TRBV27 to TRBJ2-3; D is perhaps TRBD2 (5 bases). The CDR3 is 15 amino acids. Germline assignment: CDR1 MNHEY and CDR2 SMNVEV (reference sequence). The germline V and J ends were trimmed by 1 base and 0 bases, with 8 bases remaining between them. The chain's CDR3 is CASSLFWTSTDTQYF. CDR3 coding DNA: TGTGCCAGCAGTTTATTCTGGACTAGCACAGATACGCAGTATTTT.

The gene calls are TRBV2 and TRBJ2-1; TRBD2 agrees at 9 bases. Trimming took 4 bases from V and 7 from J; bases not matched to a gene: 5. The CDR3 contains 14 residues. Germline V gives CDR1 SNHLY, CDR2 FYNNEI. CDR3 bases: TGTGCCAGCAGTGGGGCGGGGGGGCGGAATGAGCAGTTCTTC. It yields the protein CASSGAGGRNEQFF.

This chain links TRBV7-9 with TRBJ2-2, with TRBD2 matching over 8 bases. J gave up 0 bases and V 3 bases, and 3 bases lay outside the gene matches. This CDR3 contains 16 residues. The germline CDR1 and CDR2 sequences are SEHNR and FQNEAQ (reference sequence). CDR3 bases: TGTGCCAGCAGCTTTAGCGGGGCTACGAACACCGGGGAGCTGTTTTTT. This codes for CASSFSGATNTGELFF.

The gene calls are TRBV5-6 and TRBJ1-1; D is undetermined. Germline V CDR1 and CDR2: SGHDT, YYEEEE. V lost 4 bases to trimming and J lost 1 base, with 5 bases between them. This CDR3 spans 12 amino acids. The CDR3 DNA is TGTGCCAGCAGCCCAGGGAACACTGAAGCTTTCTTT. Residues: CASSPGNTEAFF.

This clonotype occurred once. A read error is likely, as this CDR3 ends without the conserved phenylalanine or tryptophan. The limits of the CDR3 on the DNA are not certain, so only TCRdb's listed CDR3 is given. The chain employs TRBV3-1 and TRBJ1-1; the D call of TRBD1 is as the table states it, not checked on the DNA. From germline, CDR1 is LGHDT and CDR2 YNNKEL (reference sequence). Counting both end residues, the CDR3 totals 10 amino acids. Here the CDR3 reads CASSTDRGQA.

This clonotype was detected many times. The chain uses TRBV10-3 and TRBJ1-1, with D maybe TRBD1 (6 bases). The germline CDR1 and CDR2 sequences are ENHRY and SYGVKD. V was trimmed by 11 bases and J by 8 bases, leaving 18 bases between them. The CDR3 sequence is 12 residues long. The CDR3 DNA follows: TGTGCCGCCGAGGGGGTTATGACCGAAGCTTTCTTT. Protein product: CAAEGVMTEAFF.

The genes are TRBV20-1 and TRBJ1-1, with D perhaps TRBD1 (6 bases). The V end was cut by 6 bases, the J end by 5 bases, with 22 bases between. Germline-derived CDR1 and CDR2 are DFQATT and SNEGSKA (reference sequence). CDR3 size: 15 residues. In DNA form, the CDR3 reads TGCAGTGCCGTAGGCAGGGGAAGAAGAAATACTGAAGCTTTCTTT. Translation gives CSAVGRGRRNTEAFF.

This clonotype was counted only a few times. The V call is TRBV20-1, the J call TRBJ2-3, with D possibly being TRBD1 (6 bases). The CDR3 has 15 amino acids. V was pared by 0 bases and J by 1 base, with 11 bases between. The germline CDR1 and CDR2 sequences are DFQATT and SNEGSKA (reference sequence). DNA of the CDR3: TGCAGTGCTAGAGATGGGGGCCGGGGCACAGATACGCAGTATTTT. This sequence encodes CSARDGGRGTDTQYF.